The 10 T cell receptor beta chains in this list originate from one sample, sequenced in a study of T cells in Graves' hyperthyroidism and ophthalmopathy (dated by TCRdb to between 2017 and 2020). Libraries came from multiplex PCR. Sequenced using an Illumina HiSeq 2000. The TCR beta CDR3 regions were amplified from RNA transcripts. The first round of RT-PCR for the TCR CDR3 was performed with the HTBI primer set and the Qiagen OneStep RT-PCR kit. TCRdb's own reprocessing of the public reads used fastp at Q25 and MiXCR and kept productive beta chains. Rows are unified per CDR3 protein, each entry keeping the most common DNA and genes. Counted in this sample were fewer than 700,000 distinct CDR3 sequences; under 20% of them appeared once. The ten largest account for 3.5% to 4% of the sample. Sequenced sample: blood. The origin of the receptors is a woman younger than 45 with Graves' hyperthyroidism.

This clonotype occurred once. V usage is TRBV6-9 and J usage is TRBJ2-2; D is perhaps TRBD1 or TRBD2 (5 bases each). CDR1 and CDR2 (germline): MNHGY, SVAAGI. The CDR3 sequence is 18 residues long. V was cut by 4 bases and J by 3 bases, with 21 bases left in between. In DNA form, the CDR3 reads TGTGCCAGCAGTTTGATTGGCCCCCAGGGACCCGACACCGGGGAGCTGTTTTTT. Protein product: CASSLIGPQGPDTGELFF.

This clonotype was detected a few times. CDR3 region: CASSQDNGYLRAFF. The CDR3 DNA follows: TGCGCCAGCAGCCAGGATAATGGGTACTTAAGAGCTTTCTTT. V is TRBV4-1 and J is TRBJ1-1; D gene ambiguous. Trimming cost V 3 bases and J 10 bases, with 18 bases left between them. CDR1 MGHRA and CDR2 YSYEKL come from the germline V gene. The CDR3 consists of 14 residues.

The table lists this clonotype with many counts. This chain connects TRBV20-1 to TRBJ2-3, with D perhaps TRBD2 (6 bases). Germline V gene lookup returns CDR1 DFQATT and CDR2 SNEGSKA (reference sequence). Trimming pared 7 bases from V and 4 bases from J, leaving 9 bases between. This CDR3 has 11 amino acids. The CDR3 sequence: CSGRGPDTQYF. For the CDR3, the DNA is TGCAGTGGGAGGGGCCCAGATACGCAGTATTTT.

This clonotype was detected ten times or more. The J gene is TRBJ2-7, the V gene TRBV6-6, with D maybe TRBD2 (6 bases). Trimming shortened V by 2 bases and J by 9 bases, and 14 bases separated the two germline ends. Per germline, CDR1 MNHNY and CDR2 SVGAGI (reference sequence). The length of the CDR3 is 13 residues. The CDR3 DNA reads TGTGCCAGCAGTTACAGGGGTTCGGGAGTGCAGTACTTC. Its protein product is CASSYRGSGVQYF.

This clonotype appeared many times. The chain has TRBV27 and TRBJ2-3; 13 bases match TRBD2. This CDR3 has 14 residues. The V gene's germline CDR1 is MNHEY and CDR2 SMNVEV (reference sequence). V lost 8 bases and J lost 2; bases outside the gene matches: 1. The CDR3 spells CASGLAGATDTQYF. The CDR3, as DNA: TGTGCCAGCGGACTAGCGGGAGCCACAGATACGCAGTATTTT.

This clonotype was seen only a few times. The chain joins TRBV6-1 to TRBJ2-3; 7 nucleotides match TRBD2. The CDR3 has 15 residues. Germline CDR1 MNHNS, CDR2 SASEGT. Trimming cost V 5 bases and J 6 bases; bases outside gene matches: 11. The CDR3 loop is CASSRWEGRRDTQYF. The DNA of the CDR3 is TGTGCCAGCAGTCGCTGGGAGGGCCGGCGGGATACGCAGTATTTT.

The CDR3 coding sequence is TGTGCCAGCAGCCTTTTGGGGACTAGCGGGCATAGGGCAGATACGCAGTATTTT. Its translation is CASSLLGTSGHRADTQYF. The chain carries TRBV7-8 and TRBJ2-3; 12 nucleotides agree with TRBD2. CDR1 SGHVS and CDR2 FQNEAQ come from the germline V gene. V dropped 5 bases and J dropped 4; count of bases not matched to a gene: 13. This CDR3 is built from 18 residues.

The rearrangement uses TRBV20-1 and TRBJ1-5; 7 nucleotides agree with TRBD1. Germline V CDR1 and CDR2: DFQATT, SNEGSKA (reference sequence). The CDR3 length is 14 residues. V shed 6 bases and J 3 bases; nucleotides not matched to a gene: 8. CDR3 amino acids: CSAKDRINNQPQHF. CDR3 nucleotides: TGCAGTGCAAAGGACAGGATTAACAATCAGCCCCAGCATTTT.

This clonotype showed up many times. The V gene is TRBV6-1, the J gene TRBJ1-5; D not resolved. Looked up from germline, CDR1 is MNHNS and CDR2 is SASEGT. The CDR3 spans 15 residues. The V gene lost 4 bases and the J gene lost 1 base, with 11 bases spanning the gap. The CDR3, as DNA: TGTGCCAGCAGTGGGGAGGTGTTCAGCAATCAGCCCCAGCATTTT. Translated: CASSGEVFSNQPQHF.

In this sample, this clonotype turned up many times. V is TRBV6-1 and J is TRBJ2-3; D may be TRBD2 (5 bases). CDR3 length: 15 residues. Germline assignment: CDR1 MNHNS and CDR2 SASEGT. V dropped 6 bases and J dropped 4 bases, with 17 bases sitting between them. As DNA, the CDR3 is TGTGCCAGCAGCAAACTAGTTTTCCCCCCAGATACGCAGTATTTT. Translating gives CASSKLVFPPDTQYF.